The clone carrying this TCR beta chain was picked up many times. The investigators amplified TCR beta CDR3 regions from RNA transcripts. The TCR CDR3 was amplified in a first-round RT-PCR using the HTBI primer set. Via MiXCR, TCRdb re-called the multiplex PCR reads, giving one row per CDR3 protein. The sample lists some 500,000 distinct CDR3 sequences, approximately 25% seen once, with 11% in the top ten. The sample originates from a study of T cells in Graves' hyperthyroidism and ophthalmopathy. Material for sequencing was blood. This sequence originates from a woman in her twenties or thirties with Graves' ophthalmopathy.

The chain's CDR3 is CASSLDRGNTIYF. DNA for the CDR3: TGTGCCAGCAGCCTGGACAGGGGAAACACCATATATTTT. The chain recombines TRBV5-6 with TRBJ1-3; 7 positions agree with TRBD1. V dropped 4 bases and J dropped 4; count of bases not matched to a gene: 2. This CDR3 contains 13 residues. Germline CDR1 is SGHDT and CDR2 is YYEEEE.